Sequencing of this TCR beta chain was carried out in a study of metastatic and nonmetastatic thyroid tumors. Across the whole study: Both malignant and benign thyroid patients supplied peripheral blood and tumor or nodule tissue samples, across which the repertoires of these patients were then compared. The study's findings and limits: For both blood and tumor, malignant thyroid tumors reportedly showed significantly higher TCR beta diversity than benign nodules did.

This clone has at least ten counts. Its cognate antigen is unknown. Thyroid surgery was preceded by no treatment in any patient. Germline trimming cut 5 bases from V and 6 bases from J; bases unmatched to any gene: 5. Germline V gene sequence: CDR1 MDHEN, CDR2 SYDVKM. The CDR3 is 14 amino acids. In the authors' methods: Clinicopathological groups of papillary thyroid cancer showed CDR3 differences that were used to build a distant-metastasis classifier. MiXCR was used by TCRdb to re-call the PCR reads. The authors' filters were not applied to this entry. The data contain 15,000 to 20,000 clones, 22% of them singletons.

The receptor was isolated from a female donor with papillary thyroid cancer or a benign thyroid nodule (not recorded which). Some clones in this sample may be carry-over from other donors' samples. V usage is TRBV28 and J usage is TRBJ2-7; 12 bases match TRBD2. Sequenced sample: adjacent normal tissue. The CDR3 sequence is CASSLTSGRLEQYF. DNA of the CDR3: TGTGCCAGCAGTCTGACTAGCGGGAGACTCGAGCAGTACTTC.